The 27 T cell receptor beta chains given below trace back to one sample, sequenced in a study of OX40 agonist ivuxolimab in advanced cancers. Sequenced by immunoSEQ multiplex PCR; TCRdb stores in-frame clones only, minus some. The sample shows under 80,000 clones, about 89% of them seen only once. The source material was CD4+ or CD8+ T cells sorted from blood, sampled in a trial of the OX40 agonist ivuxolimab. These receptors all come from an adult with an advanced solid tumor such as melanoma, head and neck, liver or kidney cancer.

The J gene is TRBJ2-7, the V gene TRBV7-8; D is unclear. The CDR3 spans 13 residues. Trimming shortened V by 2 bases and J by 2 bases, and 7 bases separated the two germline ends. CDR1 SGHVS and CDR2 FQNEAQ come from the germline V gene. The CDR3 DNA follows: TGTGCCAGCAGCTTACAGGAGACCTACGAGCAGTACTTC. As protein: CASSLQETYEQYF.

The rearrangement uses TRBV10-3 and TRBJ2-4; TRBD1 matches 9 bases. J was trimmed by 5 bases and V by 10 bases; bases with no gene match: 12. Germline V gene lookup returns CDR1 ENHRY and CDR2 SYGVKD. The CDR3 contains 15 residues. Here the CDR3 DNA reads TGTGCCACCGCTAAAACAGGGGGCGAAGAAAACATTCAGTACTTC. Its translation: CATAKTGGEENIQYF.

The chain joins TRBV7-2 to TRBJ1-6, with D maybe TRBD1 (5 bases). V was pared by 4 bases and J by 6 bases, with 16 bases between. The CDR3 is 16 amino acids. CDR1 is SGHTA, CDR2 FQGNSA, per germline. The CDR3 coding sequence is TGTGCCAGCAGCTCCCGGACCGGGACCCTTAATTCACCCCTCCACTTT. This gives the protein CASSSRTGTLNSPLHF.

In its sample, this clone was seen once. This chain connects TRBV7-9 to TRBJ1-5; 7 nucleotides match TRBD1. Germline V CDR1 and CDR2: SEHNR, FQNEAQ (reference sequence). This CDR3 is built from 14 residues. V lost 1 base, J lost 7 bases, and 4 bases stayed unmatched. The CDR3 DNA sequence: TGTGCCAGCAGCTTAGGAGGGGGCAGGCAGCCCCAGCATTTT. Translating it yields CASSLGGGRQPQHF.

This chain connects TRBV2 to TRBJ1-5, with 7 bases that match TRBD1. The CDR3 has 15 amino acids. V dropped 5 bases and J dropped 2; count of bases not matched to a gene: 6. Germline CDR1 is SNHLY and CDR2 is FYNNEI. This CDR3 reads CASSNQGVRNQPQHF. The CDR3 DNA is TGTGCCAGCAGTAATCAGGGGGTTCGCAATCAGCCCCAGCATTTT.

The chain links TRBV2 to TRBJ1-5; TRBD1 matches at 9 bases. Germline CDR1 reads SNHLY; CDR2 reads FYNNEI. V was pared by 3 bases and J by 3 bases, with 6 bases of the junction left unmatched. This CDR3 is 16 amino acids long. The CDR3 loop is CASSESRDRVNQPQHF. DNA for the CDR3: TGTGCCAGCAGTGAGTCCCGGGACAGGGTCAATCAGCCCCAGCATTTT.

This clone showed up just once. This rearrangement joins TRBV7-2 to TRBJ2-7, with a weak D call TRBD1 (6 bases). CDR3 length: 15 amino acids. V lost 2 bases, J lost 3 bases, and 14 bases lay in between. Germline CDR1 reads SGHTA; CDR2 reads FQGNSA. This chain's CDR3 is CASSLRTVGNYEQYF. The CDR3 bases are TGTGCCAGCAGCTTAAGGACAGTCGGTAACTACGAGCAGTACTTC.

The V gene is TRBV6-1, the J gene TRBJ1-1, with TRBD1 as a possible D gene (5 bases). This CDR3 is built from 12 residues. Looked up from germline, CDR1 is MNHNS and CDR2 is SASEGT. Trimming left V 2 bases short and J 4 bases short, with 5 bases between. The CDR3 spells CASSERGTEAFF. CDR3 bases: TGTGCCAGCAGTGAAAGGGGCACTGAAGCTTTCTTT.

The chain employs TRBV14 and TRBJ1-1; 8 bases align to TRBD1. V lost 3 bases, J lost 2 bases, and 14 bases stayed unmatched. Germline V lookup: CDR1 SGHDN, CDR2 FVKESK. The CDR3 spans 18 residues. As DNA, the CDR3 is TGTGCCAGCAGCCAGTACCGACTCACTACAGGGGGTAACACTGAAGCTTTCTTT. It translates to CASSQYRLTTGGNTEAFF.

CDR3 coding DNA: TGTGCCAGCAGCGTCCCCTCCGGGACAGGGTCTTTTTTT. Amino acids: CASSVPSGTGSFF. The chain couples TRBV28 to TRBJ1-4; 9 nucleotides line up with TRBD1. V lost 6 bases and J lost 17; bases outside the gene matches: 13. The CDR3 has 13 residues. CDR1 MDHEN and CDR2 SYDVKM come from the germline V gene. Based on the CDR3 plus reference TRBV28 and TRBJ1-4, the full variable domain is DVKVTQSSRYLVKRTGEKVFLECVQDMDHENMFWYRQDPGLGLRLIYFSYDVKMKEKGDIPEGYSVSREKKERFSLILESASTNQTSMYLCASSVPSGTGSFFGSGTQLSVL.

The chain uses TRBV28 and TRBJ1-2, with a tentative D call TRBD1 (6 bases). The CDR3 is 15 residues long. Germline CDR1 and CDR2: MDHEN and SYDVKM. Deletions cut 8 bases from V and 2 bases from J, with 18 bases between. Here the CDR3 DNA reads TGTGCCAGCGGGGGAACGAGGGGGGAGAACTATGGCTACACCTTC. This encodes CASGGTRGENYGYTF.

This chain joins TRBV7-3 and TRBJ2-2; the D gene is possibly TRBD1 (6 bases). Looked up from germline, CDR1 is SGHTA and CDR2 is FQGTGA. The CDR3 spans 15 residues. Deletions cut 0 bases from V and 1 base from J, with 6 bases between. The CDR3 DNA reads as TGTGCCAGCAGCTTAACGGGACAGAACACCGGGGAGCTGTTTTTT. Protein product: CASSLTGQNTGELFF.

Here the CDR3 reads CASRLIQAGNTIYF. CDR3 nucleotides: TGTGCCAGCAGGCTCATTCAGGCTGGAAACACCATATATTTT. The chain recombines TRBV28 with TRBJ1-3; no firm D call. Trimming removed 6 bases from V and 2 bases from J, with 11 bases in between. From germline, CDR1 is MDHEN and CDR2 SYDVKM. CDR3 length equals 14 residues.

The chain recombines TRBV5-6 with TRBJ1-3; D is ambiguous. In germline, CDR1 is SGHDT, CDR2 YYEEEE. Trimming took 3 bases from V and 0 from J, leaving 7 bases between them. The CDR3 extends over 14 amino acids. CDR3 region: CASSSDYSGNTIYF. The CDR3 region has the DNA TGTGCCAGCAGCTCCGATTACTCTGGAAACACCATATATTTT.

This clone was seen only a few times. The chain's CDR3 is CASSPGGSNQPQHF. CDR3 sequence (DNA): TGTGCCAGCAGCCCTGGTGGCAGCAATCAGCCCCAGCATTTT. The J gene is TRBJ1-5, the V gene TRBV7-9; D is undetermined. V gave up 5 bases and J gave up 1 base, with 9 bases separating them. The CDR3 has 14 amino acids. Germline V gives CDR1 SEHNR, CDR2 FQNEAQ (reference sequence).

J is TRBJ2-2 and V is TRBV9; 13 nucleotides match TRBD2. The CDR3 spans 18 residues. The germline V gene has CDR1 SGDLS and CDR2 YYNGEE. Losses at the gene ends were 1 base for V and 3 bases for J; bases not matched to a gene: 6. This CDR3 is CASSVSTSGGADTGELFF. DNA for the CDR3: TGTGCCAGCAGCGTATCCACTAGCGGGGGGGCTGACACCGGGGAGCTGTTTTTT.

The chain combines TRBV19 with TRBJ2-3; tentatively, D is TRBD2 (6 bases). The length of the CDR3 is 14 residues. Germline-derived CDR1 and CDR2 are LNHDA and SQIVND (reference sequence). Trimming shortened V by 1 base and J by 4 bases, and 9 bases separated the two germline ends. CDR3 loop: CASSIVGGADTQYF. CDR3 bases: TGTGCCAGTAGTATAGTCGGGGGAGCAGATACGCAGTATTTT.

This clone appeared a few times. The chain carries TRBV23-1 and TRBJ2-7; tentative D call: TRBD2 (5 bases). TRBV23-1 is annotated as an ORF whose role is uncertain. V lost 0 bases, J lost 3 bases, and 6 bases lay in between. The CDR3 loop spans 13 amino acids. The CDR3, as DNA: TGCGCCAGCAGTCAATCGAGGGACTACGAGCAGTACTTC. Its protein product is CASSQSRDYEQYF.

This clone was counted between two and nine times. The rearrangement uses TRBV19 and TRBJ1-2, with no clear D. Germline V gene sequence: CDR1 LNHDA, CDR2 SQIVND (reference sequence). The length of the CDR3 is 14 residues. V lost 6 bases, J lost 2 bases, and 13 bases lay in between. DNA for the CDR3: TGTGCCAGTAGCTCAGGTGCAGTAAACTATGGCTACACCTTC. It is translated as CASSSGAVNYGYTF.

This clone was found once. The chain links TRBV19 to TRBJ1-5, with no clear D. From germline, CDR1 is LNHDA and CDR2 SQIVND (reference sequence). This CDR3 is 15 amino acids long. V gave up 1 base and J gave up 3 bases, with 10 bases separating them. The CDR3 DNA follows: TGTGCCAGTAGTATAGCTTCAGGACCCAATCAGCCCCAGCATTTT. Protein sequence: CASSIASGPNQPQHF.

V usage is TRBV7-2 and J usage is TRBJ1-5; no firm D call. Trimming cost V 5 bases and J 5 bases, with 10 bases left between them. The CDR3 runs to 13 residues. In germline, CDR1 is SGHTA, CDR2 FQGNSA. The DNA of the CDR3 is TGTGCCAGCAGCGCAAGGATTGATCAGCCCCAGCATTTT. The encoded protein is CASSARIDQPQHF.

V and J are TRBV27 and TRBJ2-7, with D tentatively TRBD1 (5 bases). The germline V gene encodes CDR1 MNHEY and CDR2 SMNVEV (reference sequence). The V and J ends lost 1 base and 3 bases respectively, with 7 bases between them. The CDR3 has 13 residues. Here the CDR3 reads CASSLLGLYEQYF. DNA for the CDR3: TGTGCCAGCAGTTTATTGGGGCTCTACGAGCAGTACTTC.

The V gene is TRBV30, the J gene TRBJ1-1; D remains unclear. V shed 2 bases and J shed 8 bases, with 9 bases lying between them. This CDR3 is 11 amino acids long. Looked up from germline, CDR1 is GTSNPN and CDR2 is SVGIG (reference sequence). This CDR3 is CAWSMRTEAFF. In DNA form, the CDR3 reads TGTGCCTGGAGTATGAGGACGGAAGCTTTCTTT.

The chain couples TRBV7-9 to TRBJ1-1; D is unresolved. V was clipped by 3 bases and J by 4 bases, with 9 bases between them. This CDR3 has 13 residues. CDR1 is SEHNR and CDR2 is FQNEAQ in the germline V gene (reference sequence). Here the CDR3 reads CASSFLSGTEAFF. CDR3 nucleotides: TGTGCCAGCAGCTTTCTCAGCGGCACTGAAGCTTTCTTT. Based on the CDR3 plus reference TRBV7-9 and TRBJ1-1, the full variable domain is DTGVSQNPRHKITKRGQNVTFRCDPISEHNRLYWYRQTLGQGPEFLTYFQNEAQLEKSRLLSDRFSAERPKGSFSTLEIQRTEQGDSAMYLCASSFLSGTEAFFGQGTRLTVV.

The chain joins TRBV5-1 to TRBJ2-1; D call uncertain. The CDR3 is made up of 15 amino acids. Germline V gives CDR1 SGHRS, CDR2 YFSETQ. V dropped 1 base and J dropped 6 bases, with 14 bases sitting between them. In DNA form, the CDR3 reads TGCGCCAGCAGCTTGACGGACGGCAGTACCAATGAGCAGTTCTTC. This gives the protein CASSLTDGSTNEQFF.

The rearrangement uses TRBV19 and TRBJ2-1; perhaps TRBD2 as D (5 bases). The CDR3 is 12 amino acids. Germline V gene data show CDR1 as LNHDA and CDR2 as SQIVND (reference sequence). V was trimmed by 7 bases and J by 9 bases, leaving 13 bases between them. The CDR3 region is CASKGVTFEQFF. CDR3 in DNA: TGTGCCAGTAAGGGAGTTACTTTTGAGCAGTTCTTC.

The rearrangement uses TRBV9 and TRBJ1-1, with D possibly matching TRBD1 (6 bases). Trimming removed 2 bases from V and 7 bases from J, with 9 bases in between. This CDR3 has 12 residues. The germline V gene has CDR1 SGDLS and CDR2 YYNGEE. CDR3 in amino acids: CASSVTGIEAFF. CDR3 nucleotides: TGTGCCAGCAGCGTGACAGGCATTGAAGCTTTCTTT.